This TCR beta chain was documented in a study of cytomegalovirus exposure and HLA in healthy donors. Both 60 Vbeta primers and 13 Jbeta primers went into the PCR. Clones were read by immunoSEQ multiplex PCR, and TCRdb kept only the in-frame ones, dropping some. The data include 35,000 to 45,000 clones; the top ten clones carry roughly 9.6%. The sequence was collected from a man aged 35 to 55 in good health and CMV-seropositive. The sequenced material came from PBMCs.

The CDR3 loop reads CASTLTSGTNNEQFF. CDR3 in DNA: TGTGCCAGCACGTTAACTAGCGGGACAAACAATGAGCAGTTCTTC. The gene calls are TRBV6-1 and TRBJ2-1; TRBD2 matches at 10 bases. CDR1 and CDR2 (germline): MNHNS, SASEGT. J lost 5 bases, V lost 7 bases, and 8 bases had no gene match. CDR3 size: 15 residues.